The present T cell receptor beta chain was sequenced within a study of regulatory T cells in long-lasting Graves disease. Building of the TCR beta libraries involved iRepertoire HTBI primers and Arm-PCR of CDR3 regions. MiXCR was run by TCRdb on the multiplex PCR reads, yielding one entry per CDR3 protein. The table records roughly 610,000 distinct CDR3 sequences, approximately 15% of them present only once. Time point indicated: newly diagnosed GD, antithyroid drugs for less than 3 months. There was RNA extracted from PBMCs, and the TCR library was made from it. CDR3 length: 14 amino acids. The germline V and J ends were trimmed by 5 bases and 4 bases, with 11 bases remaining between them. Germline CDR1 reads MNHNS; CDR2 reads SASEGT. A further study also used this sample, focusing on T cells in Graves' hyperthyroidism and ophthalmopathy. As that study records: First-round RT-PCR targeting the TCR CDR3 was performed with the HTBI primer set.

This TCR was recovered from a woman under 40 with Graves disease. Sequenced material: peripheral blood mononuclear cells (PBMCs), taken at new diagnosis, from a patient treated with antithyroid drugs. The J gene is TRBJ1-4, the V gene TRBV6-1; tentatively, D is TRBD1 (6 bases). The CDR3 DNA reads as TGTGCCAGCAGTACGACAGGACTTAATGAAAAACTGTTTTTT. Amino acid sequence: CASSTTGLNEKLFF.